The source of this T cell receptor beta chain is a study of response to subunit inactivated influenza vaccine. Whole-study findings and limits: There was a suggestion from the authors that each seasonal influenza vaccination recruits few new T cells.

Regarding this clonotype: Its antigen is not known.

Germline CDR1 and CDR2: DFQATT and SNEGSKA (reference sequence). The CDR3 spans 15 residues. The V end lost 2 bases, the J end lost 9 bases, and 20 bases lay between the germline ends. One entry per CDR3 protein results from TCRdb running MiXCR on the RT-PCR reads. The profile shows approximately 490,000 distinct CDR3 sequences, less than 7.5% of them singletons. V usage is TRBV20-1 and J usage is TRBJ1-5, with TRBD1 as a possible D gene (6 bases). This clonotype originated in a man between 50 and 69 years old who received an inactivated influenza vaccine. The sample consisted of PBMCs from blood, taken roughly 24 months after vaccination. Written as DNA, the CDR3 is TGCAGTGCTAGAATCCGGGACACGGTCGGGGGGCCCCAGCATTTT. It translates to CSARIRDTVGGPQHF.